This is a list of T cell receptor beta chains from one sample in a study of CD8 T cells in Susac syndrome. TCRdb re-called the immunoSEQ multiplex PCR reads through MiXCR, storing one row per CDR3 protein. In the table there are tens of thousands of distinct CDR3 sequences, 85% to 95% of which are singletons. The sequenced sample was CD4+ T cells from PBMCs. The receptors here all came from a human donor with Susac syndrome. CDR3s include the opening cysteine and the closing phenylalanine or tryptophan. Each record gives: V gene, J gene, CDR3 protein.

V: TRBV14
J: TRBJ1-4
CDR3: CASSQTGGATNEKLFF

V: TRBV6-2/TRBV6-3
J: TRBJ1-5
CDR3: CASSYAWGSQPQHF

V: TRBV29-1
J: TRBJ2-7
CDR3: CSAARPPYEQYF

V: TRBV28
J: TRBJ2-3
CDR3: CATSPGNTDTQYF

V: TRBV5-1
J: TRBJ1-5
CDR3: CASSFGGAGQPQHF

V: TRBV28
J: TRBJ1-1
CDR3: CASSFPFTTEAFF

V: TRBV14
J: TRBJ2-5
CDR3: CASSQDRQPRETQYF

V: TRBV5-1
J: TRBJ1-1
CDR3: CASSPRGTEAFF

V: TRBV12-3/TRBV12-4
J: TRBJ1-1
CDR3: CASSRRGRVETEAFF

V: TRBV19
J: TRBJ2-2
CDR3: CASSGALRTVTGELFF

V: TRBV5-6
J: TRBJ1-1
CDR3: CASSFIRRNTEAFF

V: TRBV19
J: TRBJ2-5
CDR3: CASSISRRNQETQYF

V: TRBV7-3
J: TRBJ2-6
CDR3: CASSRAPGQGSSGANVLTF

V: TRBV6-1
J: TRBJ2-7
CDR3: CASRRRRRASGTSSGEQYF

V: TRBV18
J: TRBJ2-7
CDR3: CASSPTGETSYEQYF

V: TRBV6-6
J: TRBJ2-7
CDR3: CASSYPGGSYEQYF

V: TRBV7-2
J: TRBJ2-7
CDR3: CASSLPGNNEQYF

V: TRBV20-1
J: TRBJ2-3
CDR3: CSARPPGWDTDTQYF

V: TRBV7-9
J: TRBJ1-2
CDR3: CASSLVGITNYGYTF

V: TRBV28
J: TRBJ2-1
CDR3: CASKSYGYNEQFF

V: TRBV11-3
J: TRBJ2-5
CDR3: CASSSGTAETQYF

V: TRBV19
J: TRBJ1-1
CDR3: CASTARPTMNTEAFF

V: TRBV5-1
J: TRBJ2-7
CDR3: CASRLPRAGEQYF

V: TRBV27
J: TRBJ2-5
CDR3: CASSSPRQETQYF

V: TRBV2
J: TRBJ1-1
CDR3: CASRVLLTGTTEAFF

V: TRBV6-2/TRBV6-3
J: TRBJ2-2
CDR3: CASTKRGRVGELFF

V: TRBV24-1
J: TRBJ1-5
CDR3: CATSDAGTGSNQPQHF

V: TRBV7-9
J: TRBJ2-1
CDR3: CASSTIAGGFLNEQFF

V: TRBV4-2
J: TRBJ2-1
CDR3: CASSQVSGGHRWDNEQFF

V: TRBV6-5
J: TRBJ1-2
CDR3: CASSWREKGYGYTF

V: TRBV20-1
J: TRBJ2-1
CDR3: CSARVGLAIYNEQFF

V: TRBV5-6
J: TRBJ2-3
CDR3: CASSWLGQGAYTQYF

V: TRBV6-6
J: TRBJ1-2
CDR3: CASSYSGKANYGYTF

V: TRBV12-3/TRBV12-4
J: TRBJ2-4
CDR3: CASSVLGTAKNIQYF

V: TRBV5-1
J: TRBJ2-1
CDR3: CASSSLAGYPYNEQFF

V: TRBV5-1
J: TRBJ2-3
CDR3: CASSLSAGGNADTQYF

V: TRBV14
J: TRBJ1-1
CDR3: CASSQDWRQQNTEAFF

V: TRBV11-2
J: TRBJ2-5
CDR3: CASSPGLPLGAFQETQYF

V: TRBV7-3
J: TRBJ2-5
CDR3: CASSLGQGPQETQYF

V: TRBV18
J: TRBJ2-6
CDR3: CASSPLDGLSGANVLTF

V: TRBV9
J: TRBJ2-3
CDR3: CASSVAPTGGADTQYF

V: TRBV5-6
J: TRBJ2-2
CDR3: CASSMLSLGQGGTGELFF

V: TRBV9
J: TRBJ2-3
CDR3: CASSLRTGTDTQYF

V: TRBV6-5
J: TRBJ2-3
CDR3: CASSYGWRRTVTQYF

V: TRBV7-9
J: TRBJ1-2
CDR3: CASSLVFPKGNYGYTF

V: TRBV28
J: TRBJ1-2
CDR3: CASSLQQGRGYTF

V: TRBV19
J: TRBJ2-2
CDR3: CASSRNPGQDTGELFF

V: TRBV19
J: TRBJ2-7
CDR3: CASAKGEEQYF

V: TRBV29-1
J: TRBJ2-3
CDR3: CSVDHPAGGRTDTQYF

V: TRBV4-1
J: TRBJ1-2
CDR3: CASSQEVDQPYGYTF

V: TRBV28
J: TRBJ1-2
CDR3: CASSLLQGGSYGYTF

V: TRBV7-8
J: TRBJ1-2
CDR3: CASSFATHNYGYTF

V: TRBV6-2/TRBV6-3
J: TRBJ2-4
CDR3: CASSYSPPDRGIVFVAKNIQYF